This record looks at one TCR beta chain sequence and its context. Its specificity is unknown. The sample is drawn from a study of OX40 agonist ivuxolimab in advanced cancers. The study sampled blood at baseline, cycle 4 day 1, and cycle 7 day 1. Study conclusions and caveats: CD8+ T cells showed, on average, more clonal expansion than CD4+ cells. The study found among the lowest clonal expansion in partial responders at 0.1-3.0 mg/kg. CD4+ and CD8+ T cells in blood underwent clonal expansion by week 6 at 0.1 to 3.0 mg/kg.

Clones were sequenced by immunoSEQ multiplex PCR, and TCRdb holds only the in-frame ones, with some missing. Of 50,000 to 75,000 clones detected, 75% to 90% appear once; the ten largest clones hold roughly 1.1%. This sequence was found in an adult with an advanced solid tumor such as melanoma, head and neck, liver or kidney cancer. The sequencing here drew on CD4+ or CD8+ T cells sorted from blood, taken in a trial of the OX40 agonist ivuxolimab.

DNA for the CDR3: TGCGCCAGCATTGACAAAGGACTAGCTAATGAGCAGTTCTTC. Translated, it gives CASIDKGLANEQFF. This chain connects TRBV10-1 to TRBJ2-1; 8 bases fit TRBD2. The CDR3 is made up of 14 amino acids. In germline, CDR1 is WNHNN, CDR2 SYGVQD (reference sequence). V lost 7 bases and J lost 7; bases outside the gene matches: 9.